A single sample is the source of the 17 T cell receptor beta chains below, sequenced in a study of T-cell reconstitution after alpha-beta-depleted transplantation in children. Unique molecular identifiers were used to barcode this TCRbeta library. Using its own MiXCR run on the PCR reads, TCRdb lists one record per CDR3 protein. The sample contains a few hundred thousand distinct CDR3 sequences, roughly 30% of which appear only once. The sequencing here drew on PBMCs, taken before TCRalphabeta/CD19-depleted stem cell transplant. The receptors shown here come from a boy younger than two with Wiskott-Aldrich syndrome, due to receive a stem cell transplant.

V is TRBV6-5 and J is TRBJ2-2; D is possibly TRBD1 (6 bases). CDR3 length equals 17 residues. The V end was cut by 6 bases, the J end by 4 bases, with 21 bases between. Germline V gene lookup returns CDR1 MNHEY and CDR2 SVGAGI. The CDR3 sequence: CASSVSSTGTLTGELFF. The CDR3 DNA follows: TGTGCCAGCAGCGTTAGCTCAACAGGGACCCTCACCGGGGAGCTGTTTTTT.

This clonotype was picked up a small number of times. V gene TRBV24-1 combines with J gene TRBJ2-1; 8 nucleotides match TRBD1. Germline assignment: CDR1 KGHDR and CDR2 SFDVKD. The CDR3 runs to 20 residues. Trimming cost V 3 bases and J 0 bases; bases outside gene matches: 15. The CDR3: CATSDPPGQGDKFSYNEQFF. CDR3 bases: TGTGCCACCAGTGATCCCCCAGGACAGGGTGACAAATTCTCCTACAATGAGCAGTTCTTC.

The table lists this clonotype with many counts. The chain recombines TRBV12-3 or TRBV12-4 with TRBJ2-1; 7 bases are a match to TRBD1. V shed 6 bases, J shed 5 bases, and the junction held 4 bases outside the gene matches. CDR3 length: 13 residues. The CDR3 bases are TGTGCCAGCAGCTTGGGGACAGACAATGAGCAGTTCTTC. Translated, it gives CASSLGTDNEQFF.

There are a few counts of this clonotype. This chain joins TRBV12-3 or TRBV12-4 and TRBJ2-5; 8 positions match TRBD2. The CDR3 runs 15 residues. J lost 2 bases, V lost 6 bases, and 8 bases had no gene match. The CDR3 is CASSPTGTRQETQYF. The DNA for the CDR3 is TGTGCCAGCAGCCCTACTGGGACTAGGCAAGAGACCCAGTACTTC.

This chain joins TRBV7-9 and TRBJ1-5; 8 positions match TRBD1. J gave up 5 bases and V 5 bases, and 5 bases lay outside the gene matches. The CDR3 consists of 14 residues. Per germline, CDR1 SEHNR and CDR2 FQNEAQ (reference sequence). The CDR3 DNA sequence: TGTGCCAGCAGCACGGACAGGGCGGATCAGCCCCAGCATTTT. Encoded protein: CASSTDRADQPQHF.

This clonotype came up a few times. The gene calls are TRBV10-3 and TRBJ1-3, with D maybe TRBD1 (6 bases). Germline V gene sequence: CDR1 ENHRY, CDR2 SYGVKD. The CDR3 has 15 residues. V lost 7 bases to trimming and J lost 0 bases, with 13 bases between them. Written as DNA, the CDR3 is TGTGCCATCACCAACCGGGACAACTCTGGAAACACCATATATTTT. Its protein product is CAITNRDNSGNTIYF.

The chain links TRBV5-6 to TRBJ2-1; TRBD1 matches 9 bases. Losses at the gene ends were 0 bases for V and 2 bases for J; bases not matched to a gene: 3. Germline-derived CDR1 and CDR2 are SGHDT and YYEEEE. This CDR3 has 16 residues. CDR3 residues: CASSLGGTGPYNEQFF. The CDR3 DNA is TGTGCCAGCAGCTTGGGGGGGACAGGGCCCTACAATGAGCAGTTCTTC.

V is TRBV5-1 and J is TRBJ2-7; TRBD2 matches 9 bases. V dropped 0 bases and J dropped 4; count of bases not matched to a gene: 5. The CDR3 covers 15 residues. CDR1 and CDR2 from the germline V gene are SGHRS and YFSETQ. CDR3 in DNA: TGCGCCAGCAGCTTGGGTAGCGGGAGTCAATACGAGCAGTACTTC. Protein sequence: CASSLGSGSQYEQYF.

A few counts support this clonotype. The chain employs TRBV20-1 and TRBJ2-1, with TRBD2 matching 10 bases. Trimming at V came to 4 bases and at J to 5 bases, leaving 8 bases not matched to a gene. The V gene's germline CDR1 is DFQATT and CDR2 SNEGSKA (reference sequence). The length of the CDR3 is 15 residues. The CDR3: CSATRTSGADNEQFF. The CDR3 coding sequence is TGCAGTGCTACGAGGACTAGCGGAGCTGACAATGAGCAGTTCTTC.

This clonotype has a handful of counts. The chain employs TRBV20-1 and TRBJ2-3, with 12 bases fitting TRBD2. The V gene's germline CDR1 is DFQATT and CDR2 SNEGSKA (reference sequence). V trimming: 0 bases; J trimming: 6 bases; junction bases outside the gene matches: 13. This CDR3 contains 18 residues. In DNA form, the CDR3 reads TGCAGTGCTAGAGATGGCCGTGGACTAGCGGGATCCCGGGATACGCAGTATTTT. Translation gives CSARDGRGLAGSRDTQYF.

This chain links TRBV29-1 with TRBJ2-1; 7 nucleotides match TRBD2. In germline, CDR1 is SQVTM, CDR2 ANQGSEA. This CDR3 is built from 14 residues. With V trimmed by 6 bases and J by 4 bases, 9 bases remained unmatched. CDR3 DNA sequence: TGCAGCGTGGCGCGGGCTAGCGGTTACAATGAGCAGTTCTTC. Amino acids: CSVARASGYNEQFF.

The CDR3 DNA is TGTGCCAGCTCACCAATCGCTGATACGCAGTATTTT. Protein product: CASSPIADTQYF. The chain has TRBV18 and TRBJ2-3; D is unresolved. The V end was cut by 2 bases, the J end by 6 bases, with 6 bases between. The CDR3 has 12 amino acids. Germline V gene lookup returns CDR1 KGHSH and CDR2 LQKENI.

The chain recombines TRBV3-1 with TRBJ1-1; 7 nucleotides align to TRBD1. Germline V gives CDR1 LGHDT, CDR2 YNNKEL (reference sequence). The junction had 11 bases not matched to a gene; V was cut back by 5 bases and J by 11 bases. The CDR3 runs to 13 residues. This chain's CDR3 is CASSEPGQVSAFF. The CDR3 DNA reads TGTGCCAGCAGCGAACCCGGACAGGTCTCCGCTTTCTTT.

This clonotype has ten or more counts. V usage is TRBV10-3 and J usage is TRBJ2-1; 7 bases agree with TRBD1. Germline CDR1 is ENHRY and CDR2 is SYGVKD. This CDR3 spans 15 amino acids. Germline trimming cut 6 bases from V and 0 bases from J; bases unmatched to any gene: 5. In nucleotides, the CDR3 is TGTGCCATCAGGATGACAGGGAGCTCCTACAATGAGCAGTTCTTC. This gives the protein CAIRMTGSSYNEQFF.

V gene TRBV7-2 combines with J gene TRBJ2-3; D not certain. The V end lost 1 base, the J end lost 6 bases, and 14 bases lay between the germline ends. Germline-derived CDR1 and CDR2 are SGHTA and FQGNSA. This CDR3 is 15 amino acids long. The CDR3 DNA is TGTGCCAGCAGCTTAGAGGTCACACGCAGGGATACGCAGTATTTT. Its translation is CASSLEVTRRDTQYF.

The J gene is TRBJ2-1, the V gene TRBV28; 7 bases are a match to TRBD2. Germline CDR1 and CDR2: MDHEN and SYDVKM. The CDR3 contains 17 residues. Trimming removed 1 base from V and 2 bases from J; junction bases left unmatched: 8. CDR3 residues: CASSLFRRLAAYNEQFF. The CDR3 DNA follows: TGTGCCAGCAGTTTATTTAGGCGGCTAGCGGCCTACAATGAGCAGTTCTTC.

The chain carries TRBV28 and TRBJ2-1; 7 bases agree with TRBD2. With 5 bases clipped from V and 3 bases from J, the junction kept 7 bases outside the gene matches. The CDR3 sequence is 15 residues long. Per germline, CDR1 MDHEN and CDR2 SYDVKM. CDR3 coding DNA: TGTGCCAGCAGTGGGGAGGGAAGGGACTACAATGAGCAGTTCTTC. Its protein is CASSGEGRDYNEQFF.